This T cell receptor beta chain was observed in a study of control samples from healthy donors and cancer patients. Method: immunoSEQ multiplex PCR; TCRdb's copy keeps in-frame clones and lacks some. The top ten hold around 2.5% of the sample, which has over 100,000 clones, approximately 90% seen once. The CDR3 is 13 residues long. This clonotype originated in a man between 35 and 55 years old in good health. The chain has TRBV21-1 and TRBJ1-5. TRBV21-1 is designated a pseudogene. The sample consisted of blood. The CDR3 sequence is CASSLGKRIPQHF. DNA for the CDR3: TGTGCCAGCAGCCTAGGTAAGCGTATACCCCAGCATTTT.